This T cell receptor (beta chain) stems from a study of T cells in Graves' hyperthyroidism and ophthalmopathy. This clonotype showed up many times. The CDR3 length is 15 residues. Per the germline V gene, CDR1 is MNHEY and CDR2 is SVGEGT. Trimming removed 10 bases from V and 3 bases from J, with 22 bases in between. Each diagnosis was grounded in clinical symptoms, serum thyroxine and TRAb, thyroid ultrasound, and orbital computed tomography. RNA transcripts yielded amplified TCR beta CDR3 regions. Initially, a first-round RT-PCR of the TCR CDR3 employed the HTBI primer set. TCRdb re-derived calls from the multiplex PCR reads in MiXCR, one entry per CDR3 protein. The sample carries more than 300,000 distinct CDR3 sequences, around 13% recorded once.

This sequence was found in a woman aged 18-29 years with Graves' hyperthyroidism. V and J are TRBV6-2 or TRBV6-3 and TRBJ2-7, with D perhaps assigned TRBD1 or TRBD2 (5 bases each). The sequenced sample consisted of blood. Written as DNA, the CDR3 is TGTGCCACCTATTCCCGCGGGCAGGGTAACTACGAGCAGTACTTC. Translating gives CATYSRGQGNYEQYF.